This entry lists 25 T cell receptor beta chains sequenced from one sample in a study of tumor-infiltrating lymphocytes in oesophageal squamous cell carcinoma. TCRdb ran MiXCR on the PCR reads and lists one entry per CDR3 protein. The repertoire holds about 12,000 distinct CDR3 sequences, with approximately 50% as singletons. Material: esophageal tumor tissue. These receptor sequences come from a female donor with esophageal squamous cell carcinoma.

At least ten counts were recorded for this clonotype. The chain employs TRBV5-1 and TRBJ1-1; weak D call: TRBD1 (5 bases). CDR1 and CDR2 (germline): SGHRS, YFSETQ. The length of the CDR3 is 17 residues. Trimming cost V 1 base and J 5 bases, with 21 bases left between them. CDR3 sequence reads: CASSLNPGTALRTEAFF. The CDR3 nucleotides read TGCGCCAGCAGCTTGAACCCCGGGACCGCTCTTCGGACTGAAGCTTTCTTT.

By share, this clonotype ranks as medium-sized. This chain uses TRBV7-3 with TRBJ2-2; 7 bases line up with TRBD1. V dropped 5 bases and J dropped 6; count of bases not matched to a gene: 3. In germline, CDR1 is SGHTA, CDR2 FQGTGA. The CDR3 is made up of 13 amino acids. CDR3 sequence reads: CASSPQGAGELFF. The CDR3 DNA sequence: TGTGCCAGCAGCCCCCAGGGGGCCGGGGAGCTGTTTTTT.

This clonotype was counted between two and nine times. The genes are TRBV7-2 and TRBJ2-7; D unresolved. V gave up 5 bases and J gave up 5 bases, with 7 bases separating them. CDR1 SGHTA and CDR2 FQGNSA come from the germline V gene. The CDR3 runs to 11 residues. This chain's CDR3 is CASSPGNEQYF. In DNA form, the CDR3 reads TGTGCCAGCAGCCCCGGCAACGAGCAGTACTTC.

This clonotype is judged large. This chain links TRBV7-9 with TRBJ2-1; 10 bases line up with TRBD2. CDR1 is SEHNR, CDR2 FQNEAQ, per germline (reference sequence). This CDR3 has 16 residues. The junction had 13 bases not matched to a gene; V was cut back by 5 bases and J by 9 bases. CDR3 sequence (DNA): TGTGCCAGCAGCCCTAGGACTAGCGGCTTCTGGGGTGAGCAGTTCTTC. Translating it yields CASSPRTSGFWGEQFF.

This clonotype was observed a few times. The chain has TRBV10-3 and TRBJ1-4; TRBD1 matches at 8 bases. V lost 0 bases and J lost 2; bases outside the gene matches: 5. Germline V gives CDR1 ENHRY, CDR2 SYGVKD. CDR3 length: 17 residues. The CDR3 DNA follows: TGTGCCATCAGTGAGTCGACCAGGGGGCTTACTAATGAAAAACTGTTTTTT. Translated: CAISESTRGLTNEKLFF.

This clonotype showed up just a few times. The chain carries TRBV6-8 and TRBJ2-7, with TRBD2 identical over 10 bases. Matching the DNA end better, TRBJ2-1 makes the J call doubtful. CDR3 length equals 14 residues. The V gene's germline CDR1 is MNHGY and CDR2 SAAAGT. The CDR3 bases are TGTGCCAGCAGCTTACTAGCGGGATACAATGAGCAGTTCTTC. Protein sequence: CASSLLAGYNEQFF.

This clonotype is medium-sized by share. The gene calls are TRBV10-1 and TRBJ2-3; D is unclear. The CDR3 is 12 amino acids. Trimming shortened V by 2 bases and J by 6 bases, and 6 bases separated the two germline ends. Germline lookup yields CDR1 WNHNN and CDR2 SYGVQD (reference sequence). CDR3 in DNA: TGCGCCAGCAGTGAGAGTAGGGATACGCAGTATTTT. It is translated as CASSESRDTQYF.

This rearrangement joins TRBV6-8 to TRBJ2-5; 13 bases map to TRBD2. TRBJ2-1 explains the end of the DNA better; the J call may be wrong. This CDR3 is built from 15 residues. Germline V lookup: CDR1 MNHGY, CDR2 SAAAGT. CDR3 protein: CASSAGLAGKNEQFF. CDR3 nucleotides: TGTGCCAGCAGTGCGGGACTAGCGGGGAAAAATGAGCAGTTCTTC.

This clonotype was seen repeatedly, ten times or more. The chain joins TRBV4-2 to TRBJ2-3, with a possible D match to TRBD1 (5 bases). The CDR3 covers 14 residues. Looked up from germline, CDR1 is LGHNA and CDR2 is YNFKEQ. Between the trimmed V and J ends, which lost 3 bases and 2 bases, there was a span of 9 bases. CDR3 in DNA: TGTGCCAGCAGCCATGGCAGGGACACAGATACGCAGTATTTT. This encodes CASSHGRDTDTQYF.

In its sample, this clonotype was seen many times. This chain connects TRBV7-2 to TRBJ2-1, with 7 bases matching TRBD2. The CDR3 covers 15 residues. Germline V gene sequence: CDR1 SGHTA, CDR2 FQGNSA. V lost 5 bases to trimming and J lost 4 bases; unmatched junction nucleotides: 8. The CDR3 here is CASSSGLVGYNEQFF. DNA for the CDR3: TGTGCCAGCAGCAGCGGACTAGTTGGGTACAATGAGCAGTTCTTC.

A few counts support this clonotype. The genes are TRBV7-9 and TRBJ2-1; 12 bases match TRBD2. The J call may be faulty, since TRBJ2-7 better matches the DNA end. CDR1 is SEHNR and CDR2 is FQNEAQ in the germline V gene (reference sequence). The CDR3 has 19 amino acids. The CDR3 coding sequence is TGTGCCAGCAGCTTATATGGACTAGCGGGACCCGAGGGAGGGAATGAGCAGTACTTC. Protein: CASSLYGLAGPEGGNEQYF.

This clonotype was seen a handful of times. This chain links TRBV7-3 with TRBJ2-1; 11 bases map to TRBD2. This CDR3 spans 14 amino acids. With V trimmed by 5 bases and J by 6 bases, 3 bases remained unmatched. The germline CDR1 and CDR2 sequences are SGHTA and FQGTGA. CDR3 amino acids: CASSPTSGANEQFF. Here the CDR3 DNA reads TGTGCCAGCAGCCCGACTAGCGGGGCCAATGAGCAGTTCTTC.

CDR3 DNA sequence: TGTGCCAGCAGACCCCGAGGGAGGACTAGCGGGAGTAGGGATACGCAGTATTTT. As protein: CASRPRGRTSGSRDTQYF. The rearrangement uses TRBV11-2 and TRBJ2-3; TRBD2 aligns across 13 bases. The CDR3 spans 18 residues. CDR1 and CDR2 from the germline V gene are SGHAT and FQNNGV. Losses at the gene ends were 6 bases for V and 6 bases for J; bases not matched to a gene: 15.

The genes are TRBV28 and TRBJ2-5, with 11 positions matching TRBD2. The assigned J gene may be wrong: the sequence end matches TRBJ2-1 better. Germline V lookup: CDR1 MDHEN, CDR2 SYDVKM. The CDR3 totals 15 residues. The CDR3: CASSSLAGAGNEQFF. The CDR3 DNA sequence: TGTGCCAGCAGTTCACTAGCGGGAGCGGGCAATGAGCAGTTCTTC.

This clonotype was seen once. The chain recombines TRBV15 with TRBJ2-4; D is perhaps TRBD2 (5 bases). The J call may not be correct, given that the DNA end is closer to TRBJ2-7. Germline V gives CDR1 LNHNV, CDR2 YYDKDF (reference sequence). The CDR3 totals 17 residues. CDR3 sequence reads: CATSTYGLGLGSYEQYF. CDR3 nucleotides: TGTGCCACCAGCACCTACGGGCTAGGGCTAGGGAGCTACGAGCAGTACTTC.

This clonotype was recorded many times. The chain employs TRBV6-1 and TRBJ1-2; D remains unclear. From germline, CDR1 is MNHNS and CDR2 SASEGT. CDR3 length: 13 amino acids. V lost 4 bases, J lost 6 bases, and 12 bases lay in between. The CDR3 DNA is TGTGCCAGCAGTGTACCCGAGGCTCATGGCTACACCTTC. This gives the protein CASSVPEAHGYTF.

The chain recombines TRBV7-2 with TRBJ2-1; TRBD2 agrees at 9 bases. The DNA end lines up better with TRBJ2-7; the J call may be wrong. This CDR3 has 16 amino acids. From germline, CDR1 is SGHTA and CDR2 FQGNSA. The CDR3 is CASSLVSGRIPYEQYF. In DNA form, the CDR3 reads TGTGCCAGCAGCTTAGTTAGCGGGAGAATCCCCTACGAGCAGTACTTC.

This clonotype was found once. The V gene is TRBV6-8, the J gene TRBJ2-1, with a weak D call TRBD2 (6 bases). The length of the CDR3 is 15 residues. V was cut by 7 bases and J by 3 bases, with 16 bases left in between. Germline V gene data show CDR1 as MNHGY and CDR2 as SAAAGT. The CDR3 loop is CASNPDGGYYNEQFF. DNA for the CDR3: TGTGCCAGCAATCCGGACGGAGGGTACTACAATGAGCAGTTCTTC.

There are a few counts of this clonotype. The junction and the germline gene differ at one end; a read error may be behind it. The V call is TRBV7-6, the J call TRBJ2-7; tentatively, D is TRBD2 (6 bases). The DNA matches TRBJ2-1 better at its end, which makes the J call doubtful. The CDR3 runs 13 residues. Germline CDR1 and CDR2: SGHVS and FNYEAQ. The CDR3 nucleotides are TGTGCTAGCAGCGCCGGGACTTACAATGAGCAGTTCTTC. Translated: CASSAGTYNEQFF.

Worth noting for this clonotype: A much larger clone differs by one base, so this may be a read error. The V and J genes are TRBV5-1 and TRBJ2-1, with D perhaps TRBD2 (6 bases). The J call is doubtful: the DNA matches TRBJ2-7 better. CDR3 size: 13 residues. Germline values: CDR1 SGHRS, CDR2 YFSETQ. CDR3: CASSGGTRNEQYF. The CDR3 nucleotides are TGCGCCAGCAGTGGCGGGACCCGCAATGAGCAGTACTTC.

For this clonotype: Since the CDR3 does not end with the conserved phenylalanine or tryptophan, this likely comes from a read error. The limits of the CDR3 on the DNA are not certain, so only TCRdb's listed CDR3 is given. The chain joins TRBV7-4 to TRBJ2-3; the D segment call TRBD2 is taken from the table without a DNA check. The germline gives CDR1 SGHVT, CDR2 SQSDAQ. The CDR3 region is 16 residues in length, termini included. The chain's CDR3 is CASSYPDGTRDQYFGP.

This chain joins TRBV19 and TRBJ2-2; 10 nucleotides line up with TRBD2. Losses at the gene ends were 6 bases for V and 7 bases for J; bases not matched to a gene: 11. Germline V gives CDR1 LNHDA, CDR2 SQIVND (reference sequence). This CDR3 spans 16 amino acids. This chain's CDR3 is CASSLRGSGGHGELFF. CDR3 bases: TGTGCCAGTAGCCTCAGGGGTAGCGGGGGGCACGGGGAGCTGTTTTTT.

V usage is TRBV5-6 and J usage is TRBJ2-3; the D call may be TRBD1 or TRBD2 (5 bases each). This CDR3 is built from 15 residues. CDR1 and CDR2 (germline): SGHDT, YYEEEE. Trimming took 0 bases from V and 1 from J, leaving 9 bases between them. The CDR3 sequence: CASSLAWDRTDTQYF. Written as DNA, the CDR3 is TGTGCCAGCAGCTTGGCTTGGGACCGCACAGATACGCAGTATTTT.

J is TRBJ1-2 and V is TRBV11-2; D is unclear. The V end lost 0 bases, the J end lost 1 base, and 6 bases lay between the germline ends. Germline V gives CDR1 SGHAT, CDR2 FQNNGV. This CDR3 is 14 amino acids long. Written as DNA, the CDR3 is TGTGCCAGCAGCTTAGAAGGTGGTAACTATGGCTACACCTTC. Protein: CASSLEGGNYGYTF. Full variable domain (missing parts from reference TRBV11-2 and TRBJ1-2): EAGVAQSPRYKIIEKRQSVAFWCNPISGHATLYWYQQILGQGPKLLIQFQNNGVVDDSQLPKDRFSAERLKGVDSTLKIQPAKLEDSAVYLCASSLEGGNYGYTFGSGTRLTVV.

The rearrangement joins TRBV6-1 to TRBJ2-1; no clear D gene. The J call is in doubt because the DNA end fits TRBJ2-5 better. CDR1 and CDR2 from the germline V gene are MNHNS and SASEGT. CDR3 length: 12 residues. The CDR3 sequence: CASGWDQETQYF. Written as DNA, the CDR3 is TGTGCCAGCGGGTGGGATCAAGAGACCCAGTACTTC.